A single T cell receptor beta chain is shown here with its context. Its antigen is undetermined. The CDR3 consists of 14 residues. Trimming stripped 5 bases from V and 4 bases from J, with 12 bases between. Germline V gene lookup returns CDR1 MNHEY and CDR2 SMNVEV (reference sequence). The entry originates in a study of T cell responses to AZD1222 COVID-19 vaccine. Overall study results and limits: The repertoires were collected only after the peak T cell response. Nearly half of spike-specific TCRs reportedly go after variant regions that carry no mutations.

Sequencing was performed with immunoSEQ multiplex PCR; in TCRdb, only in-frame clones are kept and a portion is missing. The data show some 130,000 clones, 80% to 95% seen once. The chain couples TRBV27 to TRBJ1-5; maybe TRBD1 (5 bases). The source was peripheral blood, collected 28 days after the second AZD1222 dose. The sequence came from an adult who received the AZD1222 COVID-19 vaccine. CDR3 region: CASSKTDRNQPQHF. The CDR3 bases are TGTGCCAGCAGTAAAACCGACAGAAATCAGCCCCAGCATTTT.